This entry lists 26 T cell receptor delta chains sequenced from one sample in a study of γδ T cells in repeated Plasmodium falciparum infection. TCRdb reran clone calling via CATT on the multiplex PCR reads. The sample shows tens of thousands of delta-chain clones, 1.6% of them seen only once. Bulk repertoires came from Vgamma9/Vdelta2+ or Vdelta2-negative gammadelta T cells flow-sorted from PBMC. What was sequenced was gamma-delta T cells from blood. All receptors derive from a pool of human donors (malaria-infected and uninfected, not separated).

A word on this clone: The likely explanation is a read error, given a far larger clone one base away. The same CDR3 is also encoded by other DNA sequences in this sample. V usage is TRDV2 and J usage is TRDJ1; D is perhaps TRDD3 (10 bases). TCRdb gives no J gene; it was assigned here by matching the DNA to germline. CDR1 GEAIGNYY and CDR2 EKD come from the germline V gene. CDR3 length: 23 amino acids. Trimming left V 3 bases short and J 2 bases short, with 39 bases between. CDR3 sequence (DNA): TGTGCCTGTGACTCCCTTTTCCTTCCTACAGTGGGGGATACTCGGGCCTATACCGATAAACTCATCTTT. Residues: CACDSLFLPTVGDTRAYTDKLIF.

This clone was seen more than once but under ten times. The protein held in TCRdb is that of a much larger clone and does not match this DNA's translation at residue 16, likely because of a read error; the protein shown is translated from the DNA. This chain connects TRDV1 to TRDJ3, with 12 bases identical to TRDD3. This CDR3 is built from 24 residues. The V segment lost 2 bases and the J segment 2 bases; nucleotides outside the gene matches: 19. The germline CDR1 and CDR2 sequences are TSWWSYY and QGS. CDR3 sequence: CALGERPYLPTGGYFPWDTRQMFF. The CDR3 bases are TGTGCTCTTGGGGAAAGGCCCTACCTTCCAACTGGGGGATACTTCCCCTGGGACACCCGACAGATGTTTTTC.

There are many counts of this clone. The TCRdb protein comes from a much larger clone and disagrees with this DNA's translation at residue 5, likely due to a read error; the protein given here is derived from the DNA. This sample includes further DNA sequences coding for the same CDR3. The chain is built from TRDV1 and TRDJ1, with 12 nucleotides matching TRDD3. Germline CDR1 TSWWSYY, CDR2 QGS. The trim removed 4 bases at V and 0 bases at J, leaving 30 bases unmatched. This CDR3 spans 25 amino acids. CDR3 residues: CALGGLFHTLRFPGGYAGYTDKLIF. The CDR3 DNA is TGTGCTCTTGGGGGACTGTTTCACACTCTACGATTTCCTGGGGGATACGCGGGGTACACCGATAAACTCATCTTT.

On this clone: The mismatch at residue 20 between this DNA's translation and the TCRdb protein of a much larger clone likely reflects a read error; the protein shown is translated from the DNA. This chain connects TRDV1 to TRDJ2, with D perhaps TRDD3 (6 bases). CDR1 and CDR2 (germline): TSWWSYY, QGS. This CDR3 contains 23 residues. The CDR3 DNA is TGTGCTCTTGGGACGAGGGGTAGATATCGGGTCGTTGGAGGGGGGGAGGAGACAGCAAAACTCTTCTTT. It translates to CALGTRGRYRVVGGGEETAKLFF.

A few counts support this clone. The mismatch at residue 19 between this DNA's translation and the TCRdb protein of a much larger clone likely reflects a read error; the protein shown is translated from the DNA. The chain couples TRDV1 to TRDJ1; possible D gene TRDD2, 6 bases. This CDR3 contains 20 residues. Germline V gives CDR1 TSWWSYY, CDR2 QGS. The CDR3 DNA reads as TGTGCTCTTGGGGAATCCTACGCCCCCTTCGGACTGCTGTACACCGATAAACTCACCTTT. As protein: CALGESYAPFGLLYTDKLTF.

A few counts support this clone. TCRdb's protein, taken from a much larger clone, differs from this DNA's translation at residue 13, likely owing to a read error; the protein displayed comes from the DNA. This rearrangement joins TRDV1 to TRDJ1, with 9 positions matching TRDD3. Matching the DNA to germline supplied the J gene, which TCRdb does not give. Germline V gives CDR1 TSWWSYY, CDR2 QGS. The CDR3 loop spans 19 amino acids. V gave up 2 bases and J gave up 1 base; unmatched junction bases: 14. CDR3 nucleotide sequence: TGTGCTCTTGGGGAATTCGGCATTTTCTGGGGGATCTCCACCGATAAACTCATCTTT. Its protein product is CALGEFGIFWGISTDKLIF.

A word on this clone: TCRdb records a much larger clone's protein for this DNA, with a difference at residues 5 and 10 that likely arises from a read error; the protein given is the translation of the DNA. This chain uses TRDV1 with TRDJ1; maybe TRDD3 (5 bases). V lost 3 bases, J lost 2 bases, and 19 bases lay in between. The CDR3 sequence is 17 residues long. Per germline, CDR1 TSWWSYY and CDR2 QGS. The CDR3 nucleotides are TGTGCTCTTGGGGATCGGCCTCCGGGGGGTATAACCGATAAACTCATCTTT. Its translation: CALGDRPPGGITDKLIF.

In its sample, this clone was seen a few times. With only one base between it and a far larger clone, this is likely a read error. The sample holds other DNA sequences that translate to the same CDR3. The V gene is given as TRDV1, and no J gene call is available; the table's D call, TRDD2, has no DNA check behind it. The CDR3 totals 16 residues. Germline CDR1 TSWWSYY, CDR2 QGS. CDR3 protein: CALLPTSSPYTDKLIF. CDR3 bases: TGTGCTCTCCTTCCTACCTCATCCCCTTACACCGATAAACTCATCTTC.

This clone came up a few times. This DNA translates differently at residue 10 from the TCRdb protein, which is that of a much larger clone; a read error is likely, and the protein shown is the DNA's own translation. The chain joins TRDV1 to TRDJ1; D may be TRDD2 (5 bases). The J gene is absent in TCRdb and was assigned here via DNA matching to germline. CDR1 and CDR2 (germline): TSWWSYY, QGS. CDR3 size: 16 residues. V was pared by 3 bases and J by 1 base, with 15 bases between. The CDR3 DNA follows: TGTGCTCTTGGGGATCCCGGCATCCTATCCACCGATAAACTCATCTTT. Translated: CALGDPGILSTDKLIF.

This clone was counted ten times or more. The chain links TRDV2 to TRDJ2; 11 bases fit TRDD3. The CDR3 totals 17 residues. The germline gives CDR1 GEAIGNYY, CDR2 EKD. Unmatched junction bases numbered 7, after V lost 3 bases and J lost 2 bases. The CDR3 nucleotides are TGTGCCTGTGACCACCTACTGGGGGATATATTGACAGCACAACTCTTCTTT. It yields the protein CACDHLLGDILTAQLFF.

This clone was picked up a small number of times. The protein TCRdb gives is from a much larger clone and does not agree with this DNA's translation at residue 17, likely a read error; the protein shown here comes from the DNA. The V and J genes are TRDV1 and TRDJ1; TRDD3 might be the D (6 bases). Here the J gene came from matching the DNA to germline, since TCRdb omits it. V was pared by 2 bases and J by 1 base, with 38 bases between. The CDR3 consists of 24 residues. Germline V gene data show CDR1 as TSWWSYY and CDR2 as QGS. This CDR3 reads CALGEGRGLYLSPGGKAGTDKLIF. CDR3 DNA: TGTGCTCTTGGGGAAGGGAGAGGTTTGTATCTCTCTCCCGGGGGAAAAGCCGGCACCGATAAACTCATCTTT.

This clone was seen repeatedly, ten times or more. This DNA's translation and the protein TCRdb lists, from a much larger clone, do not match at residue 11, likely due to a read error; the protein shown is translated from the DNA. This chain joins TRDV1 and TRDJ4, with 8 positions matching TRDD3. With V trimmed by 4 bases and J by 1 base, 20 bases remained unmatched. Germline CDR1 reads TSWWSYY; CDR2 reads QGS. This CDR3 has 19 amino acids. The CDR3 nucleotides read TGTGCTCTTGGGGTGAGCTTCCCACCCCGTGCTGGGGGAGACAGACCCCTGATCTTT. Translated: CALGVSFPPRAGGDRPLIF.

This clone has only a few counts. The protein given by TCRdb reflects a much larger clone and differs at residue 13 from this DNA's translation, likely from a read error; the protein shown is the DNA's translation. The chain couples TRDV1 to TRDJ1; 10 bases align to TRDD3. Since TCRdb gives no J gene, matching the DNA to germline was used here to assign it. This CDR3 is 19 amino acids long. Per the germline V gene, CDR1 is TSWWSYY and CDR2 is QGS. With 5 bases clipped from V and 0 bases from J, the junction kept 15 bases outside the gene matches. CDR3 sequence (DNA): TGTGCTCTTGGGTCCCCAGGGGGATACGGTCCTCCGCACACCGATAAACTCATCTTT. It yields the protein CALGSPGGYGPPHTDKLIF.

This clone has a count of ten or more. This CDR3 reads CALGELSTTGHKLIF. CDR3 sequence (DNA): TGTGCTCTTGGGGAACTGTCGACCACTGGCCATAAACTCATCTTT. This sequence joins TRDV1 and TRDJ1, with D possibly being TRDD3 (5 bases). This CDR3 is built from 15 residues. Germline V gene lookup returns CDR1 TSWWSYY and CDR2 QGS. V gave up 0 bases and J gave up 6 bases, with 14 bases separating them.

This clone showed up just a few times. This DNA's translation and the protein TCRdb lists, from a much larger clone, do not match at residue 14, likely due to a read error; the protein shown is translated from the DNA. No J gene was assigned, while the V gene was called as TRDV2; the table calls TRDD3, which could not be checked here. Germline V gene lookup returns CDR1 GEAIGNYY and CDR2 EKD. The CDR3 consists of 16 residues. The CDR3 DNA is TGTGCCTGTGACACCGTGGGGAGAAGTAACACCGATAAATTCATCTTT. Its translation is CACDTVGRSNTDKFIF.

With regard to this clone: Being one base from a much bigger clone, this may be a read error. The same CDR3 arises from other DNA sequences in this sample as well. The chain combines TRDV1 with TRDJ1, with D maybe TRDD3 (6 bases). TCRdb leaves out the J gene; it was filled in here by matching the DNA to germline. The V and J ends lost 3 bases and 2 bases respectively, with 31 bases between them. The CDR3 contains 21 residues. The germline V gene encodes CDR1 TSWWSYY and CDR2 QGS. The CDR3 sequence: CALGELGFEMQLLGFTDKLIF. The CDR3, as DNA: TGTGCTCTTGGGGAGCTCGGGTTTGAGATGCAATTACTGGGTTTTACCGATAAACTCATCTTT.

This clone turned up a few times. This DNA translates differently at residue 15 from the TCRdb protein, which is that of a much larger clone; a read error is likely, and the protein shown is the DNA's own translation. V and J are TRDV1 and TRDJ1, with D possibly being TRDD3 (6 bases). Per germline, CDR1 TSWWSYY and CDR2 QGS. The CDR3 has 20 amino acids. Written as DNA, the CDR3 is TGTGCTCCTGGGGAAACTCTTAGAAGGATCACTAGACGCTGGAGGATTAAACTCATCTTT. Its translation: CAPGETLRRITRRWRIKLIF.

This clone was seen more than once but under ten times. This chain links TRDV1 with TRDJ1; maybe TRDD3 (7 bases). TCRdb supplies no J gene; here it was assigned by aligning the nucleotide sequence to germline. The CDR3 contains 24 residues. The V gene lost 4 bases and the J gene lost 6 bases, with 45 bases spanning the gap. Germline V gives CDR1 TSWWSYY, CDR2 QGS. CDR3 sequence (DNA): TGTGCTCTTGGGGCGGCCGGCCTTCCCCACCTATCGGGGATATCCCTTCTTGGTAACCATAAACTCATCTTT. The encoded protein is CALGAAGLPHLSGISLLGNHKLIF.

Of note for this clone: TCRdb's protein, taken from a much larger clone, differs from this DNA's translation at residue 16, likely owing to a read error; the protein displayed comes from the DNA. The V gene call reads TRDV1; no J gene was called; the D call of TRDD3 is as the table states it, not checked on the DNA. Germline V lookup: CDR1 TSWWSYY, CDR2 QGS. The CDR3 is 18 amino acids. The CDR3 protein is CALGSGGPWGLHTDKPIF. The CDR3 DNA follows: TGTGCTCTTGGGAGCGGAGGACCCTGGGGGTTGCACACCGATAAACCCATCTTT.

On this clone itself: Translating this DNA gives a protein that differs at residue 17 from the TCRdb one, which belongs to a much larger clone; a read error is likely, and the protein shown is this translation. Here the V gene is TRDV1, but the J gene went uncalled; the table calls TRDD3, which could not be checked here. The CDR3 sequence is 18 residues long. Germline values: CDR1 TSWWSYY, CDR2 QGS. The CDR3 nucleotides are TGTGCTCTTGGGTTTAGGCCTGGGGGATGTTACTACACCGATAAACTCACCTTT. Encoded protein: CALGFRPGGCYYTDKLTF.

This clone showed up just a few times. TCRdb's entry gives the protein of a much larger clone, which mismatches this DNA's translation at residue 7, likely from a read error; the protein reported here is translated from the DNA. This chain links TRDV1 with TRDJ1, with D unclear. This CDR3 region has 19 residues. V shed 4 bases and J shed 0 bases, with 24 bases lying between them. Germline V gene data show CDR1 as TSWWSYY and CDR2 as QGS. The CDR3 DNA reads TGTGCTCTTGGGGGACGTATGAACCGCTCGTGTAGGGACACCGATAAACTCATCTTT. This sequence encodes CALGGRMNRSCRDTDKLIF.

As to this clone: The protein given by TCRdb reflects a much larger clone and differs at residue 9 from this DNA's translation, likely from a read error; the protein shown is the DNA's translation. This chain connects TRDV1 to TRDJ1; 11 bases map to TRDD3. The J gene, absent from TCRdb, was called here by matching the DNA to germline. V dropped 1 base and J dropped 3; count of bases not matched to a gene: 16. Germline values: CDR1 TSWWSYY, CDR2 QGS. The CDR3 runs to 20 residues. CDR3 in amino acids: CALGEPSWRTGGYCADKLIF. CDR3 sequence (DNA): TGTGCTCTTGGGGAACCTAGCTGGCGTACTGGGGGATATTGCGCCGATAAACTCATCTTT.

A note on this clone: The protein given by TCRdb reflects a much larger clone and differs at residue 18 from this DNA's translation, likely from a read error; the protein shown is the DNA's translation. V gene assignment gives TRDV1, but the J gene was left uncalled; the table's D call TRDD3 went unverified against the DNA. Per germline, CDR1 TSWWSYY and CDR2 QGS. There are 19 residues in the CDR3. CDR3 nucleotides: TGTGCTCTTGGGGAACTAAGCTTAGTGGGGGGTCAGTACACCGATAAACTCACCTTT. Translating it yields CALGELSLVGGQYTDKLTF.

This clone was recorded a few times. This DNA's translation differs at residue 12 from TCRdb's protein, which comes from a much larger clone; a read error is likely, and the protein shown is translated from the DNA. The V gene is TRDV1, the J gene TRDJ1; D call uncertain. The J gene, not given by TCRdb, was assigned here from a germline match of the nucleotide sequence. Germline V gives CDR1 TSWWSYY, CDR2 QGS. The V gene lost 0 bases and the J gene lost 0 bases, with 20 bases spanning the gap. The CDR3 is made up of 19 amino acids. The CDR3 here is CALGELPVYGFQNTDKLIF. CDR3 nucleotide sequence: TGTGCTCTTGGGGAACTGCCGGTCTACGGTTTCCAGAACACCGATAAACTCATCTTT.

This clone has a handful of counts. TCRdb records a much larger clone's protein for this DNA, with a difference at residue 8 that likely arises from a read error; the protein given is the translation of the DNA. J is TRDJ1 and V is TRDV1; 7 bases agree with TRDD2. In the absence of a J gene in TCRdb, the DNA was matched to germline to assign it here. The junction had 18 bases not matched to a gene; V was cut back by 8 bases and J by 0 bases. This CDR3 contains 18 residues. Germline CDR1 TSWWSYY, CDR2 QGS. CDR3 sequence reads: CALIPTLRGTPYTDKLIF. In DNA, the CDR3 is TGTGCTCTTATTCCTACGCTGAGGGGTACCCCGTACACCGATAAACTCATCTTT.

This clone was seen repeatedly, ten times or more. J is TRDJ1 and V is TRDV1; 9 bases align to TRDD3. J was trimmed by 1 base and V by 0 bases; bases with no gene match: 12. CDR1 TSWWSYY and CDR2 QGS come from the germline V gene. The CDR3 is 19 residues long. Written as DNA, the CDR3 is TGTGCTCTTGGGGAACTGGTTGGTTGGGGGATAATGGGCACCGATAAACTCATCTTT. Translated, it gives CALGELVGWGIMGTDKLIF.